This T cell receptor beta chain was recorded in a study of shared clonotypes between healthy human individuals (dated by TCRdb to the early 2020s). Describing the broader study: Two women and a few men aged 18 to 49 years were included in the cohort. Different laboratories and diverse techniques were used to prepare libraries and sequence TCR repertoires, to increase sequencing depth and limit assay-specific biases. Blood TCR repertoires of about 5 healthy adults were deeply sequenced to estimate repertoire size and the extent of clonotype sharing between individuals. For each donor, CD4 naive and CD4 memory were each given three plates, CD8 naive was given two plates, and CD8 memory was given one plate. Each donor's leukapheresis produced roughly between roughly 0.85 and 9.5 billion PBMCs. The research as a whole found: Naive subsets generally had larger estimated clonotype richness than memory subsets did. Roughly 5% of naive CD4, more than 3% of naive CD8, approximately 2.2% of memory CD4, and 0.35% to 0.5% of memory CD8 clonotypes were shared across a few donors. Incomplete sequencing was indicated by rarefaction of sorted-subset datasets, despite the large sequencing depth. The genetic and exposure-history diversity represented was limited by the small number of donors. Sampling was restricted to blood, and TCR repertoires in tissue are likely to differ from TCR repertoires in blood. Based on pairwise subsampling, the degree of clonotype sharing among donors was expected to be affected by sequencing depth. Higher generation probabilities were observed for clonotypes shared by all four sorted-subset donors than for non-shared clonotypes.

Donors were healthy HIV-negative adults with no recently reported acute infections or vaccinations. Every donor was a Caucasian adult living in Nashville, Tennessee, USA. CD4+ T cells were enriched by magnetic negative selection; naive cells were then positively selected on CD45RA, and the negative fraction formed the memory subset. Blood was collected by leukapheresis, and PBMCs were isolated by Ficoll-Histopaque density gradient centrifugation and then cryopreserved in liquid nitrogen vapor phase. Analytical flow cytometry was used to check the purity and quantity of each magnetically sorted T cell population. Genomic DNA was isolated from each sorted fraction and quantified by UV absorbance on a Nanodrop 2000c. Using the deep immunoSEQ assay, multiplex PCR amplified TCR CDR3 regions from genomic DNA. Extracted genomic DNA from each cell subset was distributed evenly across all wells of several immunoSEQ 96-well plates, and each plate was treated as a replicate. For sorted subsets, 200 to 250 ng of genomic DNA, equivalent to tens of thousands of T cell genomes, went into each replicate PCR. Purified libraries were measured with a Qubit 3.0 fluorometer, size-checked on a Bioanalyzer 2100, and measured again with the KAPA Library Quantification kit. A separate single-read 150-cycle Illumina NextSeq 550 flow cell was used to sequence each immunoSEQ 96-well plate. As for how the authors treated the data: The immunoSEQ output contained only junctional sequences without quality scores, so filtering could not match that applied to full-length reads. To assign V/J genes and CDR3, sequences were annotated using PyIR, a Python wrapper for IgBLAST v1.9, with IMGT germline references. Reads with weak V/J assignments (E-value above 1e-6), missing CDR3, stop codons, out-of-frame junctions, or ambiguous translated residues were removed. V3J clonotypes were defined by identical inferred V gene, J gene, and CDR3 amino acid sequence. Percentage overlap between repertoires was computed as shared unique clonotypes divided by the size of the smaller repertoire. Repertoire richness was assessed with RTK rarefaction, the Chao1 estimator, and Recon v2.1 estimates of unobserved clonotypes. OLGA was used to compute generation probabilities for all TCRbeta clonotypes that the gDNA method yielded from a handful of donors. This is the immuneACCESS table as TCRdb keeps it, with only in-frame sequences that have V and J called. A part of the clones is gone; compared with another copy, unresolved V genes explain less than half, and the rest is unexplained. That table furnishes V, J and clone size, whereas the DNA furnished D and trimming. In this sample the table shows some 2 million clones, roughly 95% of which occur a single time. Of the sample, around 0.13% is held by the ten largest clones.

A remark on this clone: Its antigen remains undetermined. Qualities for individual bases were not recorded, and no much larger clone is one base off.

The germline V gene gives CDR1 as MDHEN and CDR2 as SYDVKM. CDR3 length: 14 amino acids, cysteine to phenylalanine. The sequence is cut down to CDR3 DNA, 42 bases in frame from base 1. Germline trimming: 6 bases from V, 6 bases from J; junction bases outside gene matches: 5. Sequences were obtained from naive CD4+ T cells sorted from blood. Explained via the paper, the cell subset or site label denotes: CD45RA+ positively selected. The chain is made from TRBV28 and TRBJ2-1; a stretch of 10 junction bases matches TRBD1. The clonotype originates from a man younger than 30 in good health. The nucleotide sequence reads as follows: TGTGCCAGCAGCGGACAGGGGGTAATCAATGAGCAGTTCTTC. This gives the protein CASSGQGVINEQFF.